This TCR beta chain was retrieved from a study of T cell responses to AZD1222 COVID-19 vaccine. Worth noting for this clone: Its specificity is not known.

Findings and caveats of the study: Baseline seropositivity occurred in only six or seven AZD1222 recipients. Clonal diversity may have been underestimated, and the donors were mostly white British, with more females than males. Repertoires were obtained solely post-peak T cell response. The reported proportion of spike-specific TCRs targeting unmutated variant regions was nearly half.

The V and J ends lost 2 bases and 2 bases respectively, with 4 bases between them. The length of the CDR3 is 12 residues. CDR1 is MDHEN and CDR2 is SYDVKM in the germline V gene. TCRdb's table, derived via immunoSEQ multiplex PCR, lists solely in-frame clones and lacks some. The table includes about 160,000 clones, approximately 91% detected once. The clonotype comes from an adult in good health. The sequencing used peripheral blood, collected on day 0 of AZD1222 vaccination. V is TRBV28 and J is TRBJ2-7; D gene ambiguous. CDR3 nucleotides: TGTGCCAGCAGTTTACAGGCCTACGAGCAGTACTTC. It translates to CASSLQAYEQYF.